This T cell receptor beta chain emerged from a study of cytotoxic CD8 clonotypes in ibrutinib-treated CLL. This table comes from immunoSEQ multiplex PCR, and its TCRdb copy is limited to in-frame clones, with some not included. The sample has 40,000 to 55,000 clones, 75% to 90% seen once. Regarding the study as a whole: Contraction or stability on treatment was seen for public clonotypes, which were uncommon. Clonality climbed at ibrutinib response, then dropped toward baseline at progression.

The J segment lost 0 bases and the V segment lost 4 bases, leaving 6 bases of the junction unmatched. This CDR3 is 15 amino acids long. Germline V gives CDR1 SGHRS, CDR2 YFSETQ. As for this clone: Its antigen is still unknown.

V is TRBV5-1 and J is TRBJ2-7; TRBD1 aligns across 8 bases. This receptor was obtained from a human donor with chronic lymphocytic leukemia. This specimen was PBMCs, taken after 24 months of ibrutinib treatment. The CDR3 coding sequence is TGCGCCAGCAGCCCGACAGGGGTGAGCTCCTACGAGCAGTACTTC. It translates to CASSPTGVSSYEQYF.